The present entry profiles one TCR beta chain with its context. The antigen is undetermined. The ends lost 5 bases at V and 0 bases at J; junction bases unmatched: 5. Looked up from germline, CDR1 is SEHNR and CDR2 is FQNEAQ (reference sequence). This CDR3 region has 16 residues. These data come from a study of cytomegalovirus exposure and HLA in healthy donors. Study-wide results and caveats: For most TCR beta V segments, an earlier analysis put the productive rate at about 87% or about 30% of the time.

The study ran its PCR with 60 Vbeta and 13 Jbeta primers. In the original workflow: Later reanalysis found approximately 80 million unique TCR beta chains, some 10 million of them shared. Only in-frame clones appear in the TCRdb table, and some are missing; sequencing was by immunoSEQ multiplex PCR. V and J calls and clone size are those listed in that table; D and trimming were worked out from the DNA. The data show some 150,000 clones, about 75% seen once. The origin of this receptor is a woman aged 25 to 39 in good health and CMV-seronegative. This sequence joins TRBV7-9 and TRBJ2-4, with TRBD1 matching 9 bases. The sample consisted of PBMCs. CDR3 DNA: TGTGCCAGCAGCCCCGACAGGGGGGTAGCCAAAAACATTCAGTACTTC. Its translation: CASSPDRGVAKNIQYF.